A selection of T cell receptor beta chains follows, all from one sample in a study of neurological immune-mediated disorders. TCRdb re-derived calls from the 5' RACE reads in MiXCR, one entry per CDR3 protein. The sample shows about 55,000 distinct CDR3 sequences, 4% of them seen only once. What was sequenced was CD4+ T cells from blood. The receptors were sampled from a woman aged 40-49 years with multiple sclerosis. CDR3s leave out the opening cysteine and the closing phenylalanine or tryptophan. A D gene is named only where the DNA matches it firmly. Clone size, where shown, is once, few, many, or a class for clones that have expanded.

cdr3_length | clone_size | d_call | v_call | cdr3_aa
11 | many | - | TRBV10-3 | ATLGQLSYEQY
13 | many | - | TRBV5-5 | ASSLAPGTSYEQY
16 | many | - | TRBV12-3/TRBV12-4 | ASSSQPFQGTYTYEQY
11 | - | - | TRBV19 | ASNRGNDYGYT
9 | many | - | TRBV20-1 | SADVADTQY
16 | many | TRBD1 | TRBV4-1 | ASSPRNAGQASGNTIY
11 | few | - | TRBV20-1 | SASTTGRTEAF
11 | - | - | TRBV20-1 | SAREGPPYEQY
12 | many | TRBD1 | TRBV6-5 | ASRRGTGGNTIY
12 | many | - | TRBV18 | ASSPYRQNQPQH
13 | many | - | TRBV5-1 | ASSFRNSGANVLT
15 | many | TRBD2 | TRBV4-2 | ASSQAPGLAGGDTQY
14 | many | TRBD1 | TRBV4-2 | ASSQDRTGGDQPQH
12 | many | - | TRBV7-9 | ASSLRSIRTEAF
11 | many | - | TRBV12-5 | ASGEGSNQPQH
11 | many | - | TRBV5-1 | ASRPGYGEKLF
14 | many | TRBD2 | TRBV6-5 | ASSYTGLATYNEQF
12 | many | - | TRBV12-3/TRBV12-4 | ASSPWTADQPQH
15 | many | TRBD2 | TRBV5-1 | ASSLALLAGEQETQY
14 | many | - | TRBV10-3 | AISAPVGGNTGELF
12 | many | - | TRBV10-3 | ATQQGNQGYGYT
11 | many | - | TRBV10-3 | AISEGQYYGYT
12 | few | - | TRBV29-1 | SVGRGANTGELF
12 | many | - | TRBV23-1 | ASRIWGVRTEAF
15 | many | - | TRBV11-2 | ASSPWGDLSYNSPLH
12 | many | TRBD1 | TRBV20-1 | SAREDRGRDTQY
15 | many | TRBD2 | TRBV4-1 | ASSQGLAGVNGGEQF
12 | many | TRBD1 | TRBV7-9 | ASSLAGQGGGYT
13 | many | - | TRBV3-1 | ASSLWEKMNTEAF
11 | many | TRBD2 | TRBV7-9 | ASSKAGGDEQF
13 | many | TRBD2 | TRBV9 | ASRAGLGLDNEQF
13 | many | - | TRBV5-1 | ASSLEDRSRDEQY
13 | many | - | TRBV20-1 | SARGGASSYNEQF
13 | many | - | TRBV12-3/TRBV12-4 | ASSLEAGPRSPLH
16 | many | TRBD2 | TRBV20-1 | SARAPEYRLAGTDTQY
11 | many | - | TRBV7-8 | ASSLSRLYGYT
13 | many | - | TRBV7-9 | ASSLLEGVGTEAF
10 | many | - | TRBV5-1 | ASSRDEGEQY
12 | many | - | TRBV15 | ATSRERTHYEQY
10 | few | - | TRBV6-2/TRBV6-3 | ASSHLPNTQY
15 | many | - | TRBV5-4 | ASSRGTPYGVTDTQY
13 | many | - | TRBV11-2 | ASSLIGSSTDTQY
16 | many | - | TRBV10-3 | AISDSSTDLRRYNEQF
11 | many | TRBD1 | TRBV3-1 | ASTRQGSSTIY
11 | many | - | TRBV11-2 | ASSLRDNQPQH